The 27 T cell receptor beta chains below come from one sample, sequenced in a study of technical replicates of blood from a handful of donors. This table comes from immunoSEQ multiplex PCR, and its TCRdb copy is limited to in-frame clones, with some not included. The sample consists of 70,000 or so clones, over 75% of them appearing once. Material for sequencing was PBMCs. These receptors all stem from a human donor in good health. Some clones in this sample may be carry-over from other donors' samples.

The rearrangement uses TRBV4-3 and TRBJ2-2, with a tentative D call TRBD2 (6 bases). Deletions cut 4 bases from V and 3 bases from J, with 15 bases between. The CDR3 has 16 residues. CDR1 is LGHNA, CDR2 YSLEER, per germline. The DNA of the CDR3 is TGCGCCAGCAGCCCACATCGGGGGAGTGACACCGGGGAGCTGTTTTTT. Its translation: CASSPHRGSDTGELFF.

J is TRBJ2-2 and V is TRBV14; TRBD2 aligns across 10 bases. The CDR3 runs to 16 residues. V dropped 3 bases and J dropped 7; count of bases not matched to a gene: 8. Per germline, CDR1 SGHDN and CDR2 FVKESK. In nucleotides, the CDR3 is TGTGCCAGCAGCCAGAGCGGGGGGGGACCTGGCGGGGAGCTGTTTTTT. It translates to CASSQSGGGPGGELFF.

The rearrangement links TRBV5-6 to TRBJ2-1; 8 bases are shared with TRBD2. Germline-derived CDR1 and CDR2 are SGHDT and YYEEEE. Unmatched junction bases numbered 13, after V lost 2 bases and J lost 6 bases. This CDR3 is 17 amino acids long. The CDR3 sequence is CASSFSRFSGNGNEQFF. Written as DNA, the CDR3 is TGTGCCAGCAGCTTTTCTCGGTTTAGCGGGAATGGCAATGAGCAGTTCTTC.

The chain's CDR3 is CASSMGSNSNQPQHF. The CDR3 region has the DNA TGTGCCAGTAGTATGGGTAGCAATAGCAATCAGCCCCAGCATTTT. The chain uses TRBV19 and TRBJ1-5; D not certain. The CDR3 is made up of 15 amino acids. Trimming took off 3 bases at V and 0 bases at J, with 9 bases between the two ends. Per germline, CDR1 LNHDA and CDR2 SQIVND (reference sequence).

The rearrangement links TRBV10-3 to TRBJ2-7, with 7 bases lining up with TRBD2. The CDR3 spans 17 residues. Germline V gene data show CDR1 as ENHRY and CDR2 as SYGVKD. V lost 3 bases, J lost 0 bases, and 11 bases stayed unmatched. The CDR3 bases are TGTGCCATCAGTGAAGGGACCGGCGGGGGAGCCTCCTACGAGCAGTACTTC. Translated, it gives CAISEGTGGGASYEQYF.

The chain combines TRBV7-9 with TRBJ2-2, with TRBD1 matching 7 bases. Per germline, CDR1 SEHNR and CDR2 FQNEAQ (reference sequence). Germline trimming cut 5 bases from V and 5 bases from J; bases unmatched to any gene: 11. The CDR3 consists of 16 residues. The CDR3 is CASSPPGGRETGELFF. CDR3 nucleotides: TGTGCCAGCAGCCCCCCAGGGGGAAGGGAAACCGGGGAGCTGTTTTTT. Based on the CDR3 plus reference TRBV7-9 and TRBJ2-2, the full variable domain is DTGVSQNPRHKITKRGQNVTFRCDPISEHNRLYWYRQTLGQGPEFLTYFQNEAQLEKSRLLSDRFSAERPKGSFSTLEIQRTEQGDSAMYLCASSPPGGRETGELFFGEGSRLTVL.

CDR3 region: CASSTPGHKNTEAFF. CDR3 sequence (DNA): TGTGCCAGCAGCACACCGGGACACAAGAACACTGAAGCTTTCTTT. The J gene is TRBJ1-1, the V gene TRBV5-4; D possibly corresponds to TRBD1 (6 bases). Germline CDR1 is SGHNT and CDR2 is YYREEE (reference sequence). The CDR3 totals 15 residues. Trimming removed 4 bases from V and 1 base from J, with 14 bases in between.

The rearrangement links TRBV30 to TRBJ1-6; maybe TRBD1 (6 bases). V lost 4 bases and J lost 6, with 19 bases in between. The CDR3 has 16 residues. Germline V lookup: CDR1 GTSNPN, CDR2 SVGIG (reference sequence). The CDR3 bases are TGTGCCTGGAAGATCGGTGGGGCAGGGGCTAATTCACCCCTCCACTTT. Protein product: CAWKIGGAGANSPLHF.

This clone has just one count. This chain uses TRBV11-3 with TRBJ2-2; 7 bases match TRBD1. The CDR3 has 14 amino acids. V gave up 5 bases and J gave up 4 bases; unmatched junction bases: 4. The germline gives CDR1 SGHNT, CDR2 YENEEA. Here the CDR3 reads CASSPTGVTGELFF. The CDR3 DNA reads TGTGCCAGCAGCCCTACAGGGGTCACCGGGGAGCTGTTTTTT.

V is TRBV5-1 and J is TRBJ1-2; D is perhaps TRBD1 (6 bases). This CDR3 is 15 amino acids long. CDR1 SGHRS and CDR2 YFSETQ come from the germline V gene. V shed 4 bases and J shed 3 bases, with 16 bases lying between them. DNA of the CDR3: TGCGCCAGCAGCCCGCCTGCGCCAGGGGACTATGGCTACACCTTC. Protein product: CASSPPAPGDYGYTF.

The rearrangement uses TRBV14 and TRBJ2-2; D is possibly TRBD2 (6 bases). The CDR3 covers 12 residues. The germline V and J ends were trimmed by 4 bases and 12 bases, with 12 bases remaining between them. Germline CDR1 and CDR2: SGHDN and FVKESK. CDR3 protein: CASSPSGRQLFF. CDR3 bases: TGTGCCAGCAGCCCCTCGGGGAGGCAGCTGTTTTTT. Full variable domain (outside the CDR3, taken from reference TRBV14 and TRBJ2-2): EAGVTQFPSHSVIEKGQTVTLRCDPISGHDNLYWYRRVMGKEIKFLLHFVKESKQDESGMPNNRFLAERTGGTYSTLKVQPAELEDSGVYFCASSPSGRQLFFGEGSRLTVL.

The gene calls are TRBV19 and TRBJ2-2, with 12 nucleotides matching TRBD2. CDR3 size: 18 residues. Germline lookup yields CDR1 LNHDA and CDR2 SQIVND (reference sequence). Trimming cost V 6 bases and J 2 bases; bases outside gene matches: 10. CDR3 sequence: CASRAASGGARNTGELFF. In nucleotides, the CDR3 is TGTGCCAGTAGGGCTGCTAGCGGGGGGGCTCGAAACACCGGGGAGCTGTTTTTT.

The chain carries TRBV5-8 and TRBJ2-1; TRBD2 might be the D (5 bases). Trimming removed 6 bases from V and 10 bases from J, with 14 bases in between. Germline V CDR1 and CDR2: SGHTS, YDEGEE. The CDR3 spans 12 residues. Written as DNA, the CDR3 is TGTGCCAGCAACGCGGGTGTCAAGGAGCAGTTCTTC. It specifies CASNAGVKEQFF.

The chain employs TRBV11-2 and TRBJ1-2; 8 nucleotides line up with TRBD1. This CDR3 has 18 residues. Trimming took 2 bases from V and 8 from J; bases not matched to a gene: 19. CDR1 SGHAT and CDR2 FQNNGV come from the germline V gene. CDR3 DNA: TGTGCCAGCAGCTTATTTCGGTTCCGAAAGGACAGGGATCGGGGCTACACCTTC. Translation gives CASSLFRFRKDRDRGYTF. Looking up the rest from reference TRBV11-2 and TRBJ1-2 gives the full variable domain: EAGVAQSPRYKIIEKRQSVAFWCNPISGHATLYWYQQILGQGPKLLIQFQNNGVVDDSQLPKDRFSAERLKGVDSTLKIQPAKLEDSAVYLCASSLFRFRKDRDRGYTFGSGTRLTVV.

This clone occurred once. The chain carries TRBV9 and TRBJ2-1, with 13 bases matching TRBD2. Trimming removed 0 bases from V and 10 bases from J; junction bases left unmatched: 7. Germline CDR1 reads SGDLS; CDR2 reads YYNGEE. The CDR3 consists of 16 residues. CDR3 amino acids: CASSVVGTSGVREQFF. CDR3 nucleotides: TGTGCCAGCAGCGTAGTTGGGACTAGCGGGGTAAGGGAGCAGTTCTTC. Full variable domain (remainder filled in from reference TRBV9 and TRBJ2-1): DSGVTQTPKHLITATGQRVTLRCSPRSGDLSVYWYQQSLDQGLQFLIQYYNGEERAKGNILERFSAQQFPDLHSELNLSSLELGDSALYFCASSVVGTSGVREQFFGPGTRLTVL.

This clone came up once. V and J are TRBV2 and TRBJ1-1, with TRBD1 as a possible D gene (5 bases). The CDR3 contains 13 residues. V shed 6 bases and J shed 5 bases, with 13 bases lying between them. Looked up from germline, CDR1 is SNHLY and CDR2 is FYNNEI. DNA of the CDR3: TGTGCCAGCAGCGGGGGGACTAGGACTGAAGCTTTCTTT. It encodes CASSGGTRTEAFF.

This clone came up once. The chain carries TRBV5-1 and TRBJ2-2; TRBD1 agrees at 10 bases. The length of the CDR3 is 15 residues. Germline trimming cut 4 bases from V and 3 bases from J; bases unmatched to any gene: 3. The germline gives CDR1 SGHRS, CDR2 YFSETQ. CDR3 in DNA: TGCGCCAGCAGCGAGACAGGGGGCTACACCGGGGAGCTGTTTTTT. This gives the protein CASSETGGYTGELFF.

This clone was observed a handful of times. V is TRBV4-3 and J is TRBJ2-1; 9 nucleotides line up with TRBD2. CDR1 and CDR2 (germline): LGHNA, YSLEER. Unmatched junction bases numbered 8, after V lost 0 bases and J lost 5 bases. CDR3 length: 17 amino acids. CDR3 in DNA: TGCGCCAGCAGCCAAGATTGGTTGCGGGGGGGCGACAATGAGCAGTTCTTC. Its translation is CASSQDWLRGGDNEQFF.

This rearrangement joins TRBV28 to TRBJ2-1, with a possible D match to TRBD2 (5 bases). Looked up from germline, CDR1 is MDHEN and CDR2 is SYDVKM. This CDR3 is built from 14 residues. V lost 4 bases, J lost 6 bases, and 13 bases lay in between. The CDR3 region is CASSSYSLANEQFF. The DNA of the CDR3 is TGTGCCAGCAGTTCCTACAGTCTAGCCAATGAGCAGTTCTTC.

The chain links TRBV9 to TRBJ1-6; weak D call: TRBD1 (5 bases). V lost 0 bases, J lost 4 bases, and 8 bases lay in between. The CDR3 is 15 residues long. Germline lookup yields CDR1 SGDLS and CDR2 YYNGEE. The CDR3, as DNA: TGTGCCAGCAGCGTAGACGGGGGTTATAATTCACCCCTCCACTTT. Its translation is CASSVDGGYNSPLHF.

The chain couples TRBV9 to TRBJ2-5; 11 positions agree with TRBD2. The V gene end was trimmed by 4 bases and the J gene end by 1 base; junction bases not matched to a gene: 6. In germline, CDR1 is SGDLS, CDR2 YYNGEE. CDR3 length: 16 amino acids. CDR3 nucleotide sequence: TGTGCCAGCAGCCAGAGGACTAGCGGGTTCCAAGAGACCCAGTACTTC. The encoded protein is CASSQRTSGFQETQYF. The full variable domain, in which reference TRBV9 and TRBJ2-5 provide the parts outside the CDR3, is DSGVTQTPKHLITATGQRVTLRCSPRSGDLSVYWYQQSLDQGLQFLIQYYNGEERAKGNILERFSAQQFPDLHSELNLSSLELGDSALYFCASSQRTSGFQETQYFGPGTRLLVL.

On this clone: The same CDR3 can be traced to other DNA sequences in this sample. V usage is TRBV21-1 and J usage is TRBJ2-1; TRBD1 is taken as the D call from the table, unchecked against the DNA. TRBV21-1 is a pseudogene locus. The CDR3 is 13 amino acids. The CDR3 region is CASILQGAREQFF. CDR3 sequence (DNA): TGTGCCAGCATACTGCAGGGGGCCAGGGAGCAGTTCTTC.

The chain has TRBV19 and TRBJ2-5; 7 bases agree with TRBD2. This CDR3 spans 14 amino acids. Unmatched junction bases numbered 9, after V lost 6 bases and J lost 5 bases. Germline CDR1 and CDR2: LNHDA and SQIVND (reference sequence). The CDR3 here is CASRLEAGDETQYF. In DNA form, the CDR3 reads TGTGCCAGTAGACTCGAGGCGGGAGATGAGACCCAGTACTTC.

The V and J genes are TRBV15 and TRBJ2-5, with D perhaps matching TRBD1 (6 bases). This CDR3 spans 14 amino acids. The V gene's germline CDR1 is LNHNV and CDR2 YYDKDF (reference sequence). The ends were cut back, 1 base at V and 3 bases at J, with 9 bases in the middle. DNA of the CDR3: TGTGCCACCAGCAGAGTGGACAGAAAAGAGACCCAGTACTTC. Its protein is CATSRVDRKETQYF.

In its sample, this clone was seen once. The chain uses TRBV5-6 and TRBJ1-2, with 8 bases lining up with TRBD1. In germline, CDR1 is SGHDT, CDR2 YYEEEE. The CDR3 has 15 amino acids. V lost 4 bases, J lost 3 bases, and 8 bases stayed unmatched. The CDR3 protein is CASSLRDRYDYGYTF. As DNA, the CDR3 is TGTGCCAGCAGCCTCCGGGACAGGTACGACTATGGCTACACCTTC.

The gene calls are TRBV5-1 and TRBJ2-2, with D perhaps TRBD1 (5 bases). V was clipped by 3 bases and J by 3 bases, with 12 bases between them. The V gene's germline CDR1 is SGHRS and CDR2 YFSETQ. The CDR3 totals 15 residues. The CDR3 region has the DNA TGCGCCAGCAGCTGGTCAGGGCTATACACCGGGGAGCTGTTTTTT. Its protein product is CASSWSGLYTGELFF.

The rearrangement links TRBV15 to TRBJ2-7; D is undetermined. From germline, CDR1 is LNHNV and CDR2 YYDKDF (reference sequence). The CDR3 contains 11 residues. V was pared by 5 bases and J by 7 bases, with 9 bases between. DNA of the CDR3: TGTGCCACCAGCCTAGACGGAGAGCAGTACTTC. It codes for CATSLDGEQYF.